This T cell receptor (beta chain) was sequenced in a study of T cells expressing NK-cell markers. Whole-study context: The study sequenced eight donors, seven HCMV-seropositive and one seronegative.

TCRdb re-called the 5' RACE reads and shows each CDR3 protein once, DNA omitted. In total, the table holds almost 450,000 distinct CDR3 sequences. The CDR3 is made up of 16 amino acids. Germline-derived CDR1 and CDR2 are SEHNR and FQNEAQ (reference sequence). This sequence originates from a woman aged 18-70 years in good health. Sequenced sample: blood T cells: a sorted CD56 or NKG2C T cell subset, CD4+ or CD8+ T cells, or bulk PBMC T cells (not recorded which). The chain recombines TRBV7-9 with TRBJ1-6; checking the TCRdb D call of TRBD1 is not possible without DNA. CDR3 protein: CASSSNYRTGNSPLHF.